Listed below are T cell receptor beta chains from one sample, sequenced in a study of molecular identifiers for immune sequencing clone quantification. TCRdb recomputed calls from the PCR reads with MiXCR, one row per CDR3 protein. This sample yields 400,000 to 600,000 distinct CDR3 sequences, of which roughly a fifth are seen a single time; about 0.8% belongs to the top ten. The source material was naive CD8+ T cells from blood, with Jurkat cell RNA spiked in. These receptors were collected from a human donor in good health. Some libraries in this study had Jurkat cell RNA spiked in. Both conserved end residues are part of each CDR3.

V gene	J gene	CDR3 protein
TRBV5-4	TRBJ1-1	CASSLDDGLLMNTEAFF
TRBV7-9	TRBJ2-6	CASPDRANVLTF
TRBV4-3	TRBJ2-7	CASSQDPGGTGSYEQYF
TRBV6-6	TRBJ2-7	CASRPGQLTYEQYF
TRBV2	TRBJ2-3	CATGDRFFGTDTQYF
TRBV4-1	TRBJ2-2	CASSQGTGTGELFF
TRBV5-6	TRBJ1-1	CASSLMARGEAFF
TRBV6-2/TRBV6-3	TRBJ2-2	CASSYSRQGADTGELFF
TRBV4-1	TRBJ1-1	CASSQDLSRTEAFF
TRBV6-5	TRBJ1-1	CASSQTGDYRGDTEAFF
TRBV13	TRBJ2-7	CASGPGKPGAHEQYF
TRBV12-3/TRBV12-4	TRBJ2-2	CASSTQHLEPHTGELFF
TRBV6-2/TRBV6-3	TRBJ1-1	CASAPGLNTEAFF
TRBV4-1	TRBJ2-3	CASSRSGGAGDTQYF
TRBV7-9	TRBJ2-5	CASSPTSGVAETQYF
TRBV2	TRBJ2-5	CASSGPDALGETQYF
TRBV20-1	TRBJ1-1	CSARDLRGANTEAFF
TRBV7-9	TRBJ2-6	CASSPSANVQTF
TRBV4-3	TRBJ1-5	CASSQGTGANQPQHF
TRBV4-1	TRBJ2-7	CASSQGVAGGSEQYF
TRBV6-5	TRBJ1-4	CASSVATNEKLFF
TRBV7-6	TRBJ2-1	CASAAYNEQFF
TRBV20-1	TRBJ2-7	CSARTVTYEQYF
TRBV7-2	TRBJ2-7	CASSSAGTVYEQYF
TRBV20-1	TRBJ1-1	CSARDIKLNTEAFF
TRBV29-1	TRBJ2-1	CSVEDAWGTPSSYNEQFF
TRBV7-9	TRBJ2-7	CASSLMGAEQYF
TRBV2	TRBJ2-1	CASRKEVVGQFF
TRBV4-1	TRBJ1-4	CASSQRTSLTGDNEKLFF
TRBV4-3	TRBJ2-3	CASSPDLAPNTDTQYF
TRBV10-2	TRBJ2-3	CASRRDRNTDTQYF
TRBV6-6	TRBJ2-7	CASSYYGGGVGEQYF
TRBV7-6	TRBJ2-3	CASSLGASGGPTDTQYF
TRBV29-1	TRBJ2-7	CSVVYPGGLEQYF
TRBV4-3	TRBJ2-7	CASSPSSGFDEQYF
TRBV30	TRBJ2-7	CAWNLSGDGQYF
TRBV30	TRBJ1-2	CAWSVDVPIYYGYTF
TRBV2	TRBJ2-4	CAGKDRLNF
TRBV4-3	TRBJ1-4	CASSAGTTTNEKLFF
TRBV5-5	TRBJ2-1	CASSPGTSSNEQFF
TRBV19	TRBJ2-7	CASSMSSGAPYEQYF